What follows are 4 T cell receptor beta chains derived from one specimen sequenced in a study of somatic mutations in cytotoxic T cells in rheumatoid arthritis. Using immunoSEQ multiplex PCR, the repertoire was profiled, and TCRdb retains in-frame clones only, with some absent. The sample lists roughly 20,000 clones; around four fifths were seen once. Sequencing was performed on CD8+ T cells sorted from blood. The receptor set was obtained from a woman in her sixties or seventies in good health.

This clone occurred once. This chain uses TRBV11-2 with TRBJ2-7; D is perhaps TRBD2 (7 bases). The CDR3 has 15 residues. Trimming took 6 bases from V and 4 from J, leaving 19 bases between them. CDR1 and CDR2 (germline): SGHAT, FQNNGV. CDR3 amino acids: CASRAAGDKTYEQYF. Written as DNA, the CDR3 is TGTGCCAGCAGAGCCGCGGGGGACAAGACTTACGAGCAGTACTTC.

This clone occurred a few times. The gene calls are TRBV27 and TRBJ1-2; D is unclear. Germline CDR1 is MNHEY and CDR2 is SMNVEV (reference sequence). The CDR3 consists of 14 residues. V was shortened by 0 bases and J by 2 bases, with 7 bases between the two germline ends. The CDR3 nucleotides read TGTGCCAGCAGTTTATCGACCGGCAACTATGGCTACACCTTC. It codes for CASSLSTGNYGYTF.

The rearrangement links TRBV6-5 to TRBJ1-1; D is ambiguous. The CDR3 runs 14 residues. The V gene's germline CDR1 is MNHEY and CDR2 SVGAGI. Trimming removed 2 bases at V and 0 bases at J, with 7 bases between. CDR3 sequence (DNA): TGTGCCAGCAGTTACGGAGGGTTGAACACTGAAGCTTTCTTT. Its protein is CASSYGGLNTEAFF.

This chain uses TRBV6-1 with TRBJ1-5; tentative D call: TRBD1 (6 bases). The V gene's germline CDR1 is MNHNS and CDR2 SASEGT. Between the trimmed V and J ends, which lost 11 bases and 7 bases, there was a span of 21 bases. This CDR3 has 14 residues. CDR3 loop: CASKGGSGGQPQHF. The CDR3 DNA reads TGTGCCTCAAAGGGGGGTTCGGGGGGCCAGCCCCAGCATTTT.